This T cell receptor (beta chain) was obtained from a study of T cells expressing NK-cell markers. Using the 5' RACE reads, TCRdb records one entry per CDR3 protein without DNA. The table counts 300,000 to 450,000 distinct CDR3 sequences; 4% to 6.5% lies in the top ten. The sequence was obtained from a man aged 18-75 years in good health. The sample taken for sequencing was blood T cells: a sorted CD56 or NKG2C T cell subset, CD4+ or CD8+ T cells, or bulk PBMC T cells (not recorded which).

CDR3 protein: CASSPTEAKLFF. The genes are TRBV7-9 and TRBJ2-2. Germline assignment: CDR1 SEHNR and CDR2 FQNEAQ (reference sequence). There are 12 residues in the CDR3.